Shown below are 3 T cell receptor beta chains from a single sample sequenced in a study of OX40 agonist ivuxolimab in advanced cancers. Measured with immunoSEQ multiplex PCR; TCRdb has only the in-frame clones, and not every one. The table records around 77,000 clones, about 90% of them present only once. Sample: CD4+ or CD8+ T cells sorted from blood, taken in a trial of the OX40 agonist ivuxolimab. Receptor source: an adult with an advanced solid tumor such as melanoma, head and neck, liver or kidney cancer.

The rearrangement links TRBV27 to TRBJ2-1; D assignment may be TRBD1 or TRBD2 (5 bases each). Germline CDR1 is MNHEY and CDR2 is SMNVEV (reference sequence). There are 14 residues in the CDR3. The V and J ends lost 1 base and 2 bases respectively, with 6 bases between them. The CDR3 reads CASSLLGAYNEQFF. The CDR3 DNA is TGTGCCAGCAGTTTATTGGGGGCCTACAATGAGCAGTTCTTC.

V and J are TRBV5-1 and TRBJ2-5; the match to TRBD2 covers 11 bases. Gene TRBJ2-7 matches the end of the DNA better, so the J call may be wrong. There are 16 residues in the CDR3. Germline V gives CDR1 SGHRS, CDR2 YFSETQ. CDR3 sequence reads: CASRRELTSGAYEQYF. For the CDR3, the DNA is TGCGCCAGCAGGAGGGAATTGACTAGCGGGGCCTACGAGCAGTACTTC.

The J gene is TRBJ2-7, the V gene TRBV7-9; D is uncertain. V was pared by 1 base and J by 2 bases, with 9 bases between. CDR3 length: 14 residues. Looked up from germline, CDR1 is SEHNR and CDR2 is FQNEAQ (reference sequence). The CDR3 sequence is CASSLVETPYEQYF. The CDR3 region has the DNA TGTGCCAGCAGCTTAGTCGAGACACCCTACGAGCAGTACTTC.